The present entry profiles one T cell receptor beta chain with its context. The antigen is not known. The investigators amplified TCR beta CDR3 regions from RNA transcripts. Researchers ran a first-round RT-PCR on the TCR CDR3 using the HTBI primer set. MiXCR was run by TCRdb on the multiplex PCR reads, yielding one entry per CDR3 protein. The table has around 300,000 distinct CDR3 sequences, 20% to 25% seen once. These data come from a study of T cells in Graves' hyperthyroidism and ophthalmopathy. Overall study results and limits: Ophthalmopathy prediction by the model preceded onset by a median about 6 months.

Per the germline V gene, CDR1 is SGHTA and CDR2 is FQGTGA. The CDR3 loop spans 19 amino acids. V shed 2 bases, J shed 2 bases, and the junction held 11 bases outside the gene matches. The specimen was blood. This TCR was sampled from a young man with Graves' ophthalmopathy. The rearrangement uses TRBV7-3 and TRBJ2-6; TRBD2 agrees at 8 bases. CDR3: CASSLGRAGVLPGANVLTF. The CDR3 region has the DNA TGTGCCAGCAGCTTAGGGAGAGCGGGAGTATTGCCTGGGGCCAACGTCCTGACTTTC. The variable domain in full, completed from reference TRBV7-3 and TRBJ2-6, reads GAGVSQTPSNKVTEKGKYVELRCDPISGHTALYWYRQSLGQGPEFLIYFQGTGAADDSGLPNDRFFAVRPEGSVSTLKIQRTERGDSAVYLCASSLGRAGVLPGANVLTFGAGSRLTVL.